Here is one T cell receptor (beta chain) with its context. Antigen unknown. Some clones are missing from TCRdb's copy, which holds only in-frame ones; the method was immunoSEQ multiplex PCR. The profile shows just over 150,000 clones, approximately 90% of them singletons. The record originates from a study of T cell responses to AZD1222 COVID-19 vaccine. Study results and caveats: Baseline seropositives among AZD1222 recipients totaled only five or six. In a largely white British group with more females than males, clonal diversity was possibly underestimated. Breadth and depth of Spike-specific TCRs rose after two AZD1222 doses.

This CDR3 contains 13 residues. The V gene lost 2 bases and the J gene lost 2 bases, with 6 bases spanning the gap. Germline-derived CDR1 and CDR2 are MNHEY and SVGAGI. The source was peripheral blood, collected 28 days after the second AZD1222 dose. The origin of this receptor is an adult who received the AZD1222 COVID-19 vaccine. The chain combines TRBV6-5 with TRBJ1-1; D is ambiguous. CDR3 in amino acids: CASSYEYNTEAFF. CDR3 nucleotide sequence: TGTGCCAGCAGTTACGAATATAACACTGAAGCTTTCTTT.